These T cell receptor beta chains were read from a single sample in a study of CD8+ T cells in alopecia areata. Repertoires were generated with immunoSEQ multiplex PCR, while TCRdb's copy carries only in-frame clones and drops some. The sample shows 150,000 to 200,000 clones, roughly 61% of them seen only once. This specimen was CD8+ T cells sorted from blood, taken at week 24, from a patient treated with tofacitinib. These receptors all come from a human donor with alopecia areata. The CDR3 runs from the conserved cysteine through the conserved F or W. A D gene is named only where the DNA matches it firmly. The size entry is marked missing in some rows and otherwise reads once, few, many or a size class.

V: TRBV5-6
length: 14
J: TRBJ2-1
size: few
D: TRBD1
CDR3: CASSWGTGSNEQFF
DNA: TGTGCCAGCAGCTGGGGGACAGGAAGCAATGAGCAGTTCTTC

V: TRBV5-1
length: 12
J: TRBJ2-6
size: .
D: .
CDR3: CASNGNGSVLTF
DNA: TGCGCCAGCAATGGTAACGGATCCGTCCTGACTTTC

V: TRBV30
length: 14
J: TRBJ1-4
size: .
D: TRBD1
CDR3: CAWGQGSTNEKLFF
DNA: TGTGCCTGGGGACAGGGCAGCACTAATGAAAAACTGTTTTTT

V: TRBV7-6
length: 16
J: TRBJ2-6
size: .
D: .
CDR3: CASTVYGGSGANVLTF
DNA: TGTGCCAGCACCGTTTACGGGGGTTCTGGGGCCAACGTCCTGACTTTC

V: TRBV7-2
length: 16
J: TRBJ1-2
size: .
D: TRBD1
CDR3: CTSSLSRGRTGHGYTF
DNA: TGTACCAGCAGCTTAAGTCGAGGCAGGACAGGGCATGGCTACACCTTC

V: TRBV4-1
length: 19
J: TRBJ1-2
size: .
D: .
CDR3: CASSQGRKTSGDGHYGYTF
DNA: TGCGCCAGCAGCCAAGGTCGAAAAACGTCAGGGGACGGGCACTATGGCTACACCTTC

V: TRBV29-1
length: 13
J: TRBJ2-1
size: few
D: .
CDR3: CSVPRSSYNEQFF
DNA: TGCAGCGTGCCGAGGAGTTCCTACAATGAGCAGTTCTTC

V: TRBV30
length: 13
J: TRBJ2-5
size: .
D: .
CDR3: CAWKGGDQETQYF
DNA: TGTGCCTGGAAAGGAGGAGACCAAGAGACCCAGTACTTC

V: TRBV13
length: 12
J: TRBJ2-1
size: .
D: .
CDR3: CASSLGRDEQFF
DNA: TGTGCCAGCAGCTTAGGCCGGGATGAGCAGTTCTTC

V: TRBV25-1
length: 11
J: TRBJ1-1
size: .
D: .
CDR3: CASSPGNEAFF
DNA: TGTGCCAGCAGTCCGGGCAACGAAGCTTTCTTT

V: TRBV25-1
length: 13
J: TRBJ1-4
size: .
D: TRBD1
CDR3: CASSTGVDEKLFF
DNA: TGTGCCAGCAGTACAGGGGTAGATGAAAAACTGTTTTTT

V: TRBV29-1
length: 13
J: TRBJ2-1
size: .
D: .
CDR3: CSVEDNPGTEQFF
DNA: TGCAGCGTTGAAGATAATCCCGGGACCGAGCAGTTCTTC

V: TRBV4-1
length: 15
J: TRBJ2-6
size: .
D: .
CDR3: CASSQKGPGANVLTF
DNA: TGCGCCAGCAGCCAAAAGGGACCTGGGGCCAACGTCCTGACTTTC

V: TRBV5-6
length: 13
J: TRBJ1-6
size: .
D: TRBD1
CDR3: CASRGGGKSPLHF
DNA: TGTGCCTCCAGGGGGGGAGGAAAGTCACCCCTCCACTTT

V: TRBV29-1
length: 14
J: TRBJ1-1
size: few
D: TRBD1
CDR3: CSVEDGAGGLGAFF
DNA: TGCAGCGTTGAAGATGGGGCAGGGGGCTTGGGAGCTTTCTTT

V: TRBV30
length: 13
J: TRBJ2-1
size: .
D: TRBD2
CDR3: CAWSLAAWEEQFF
DNA: TGTGCCTGGAGTCTAGCGGCATGGGAGGAGCAGTTCTTC

V: TRBV6-5
length: 15
J: TRBJ2-5
size: .
D: .
CDR3: CASSPRGPNPETQYF
DNA: TGTGCCAGCAGTCCGCGGGGGCCTAATCCGGAGACCCAGTACTTC

V: TRBV29-1
length: 11
J: TRBJ1-2
size: few
D: .
CDR3: CSVPERDGYTF
DNA: TGCAGCGTCCCCGAGAGGGATGGCTACACCTTC

V: TRBV4-2
length: 14
J: TRBJ2-5
size: .
D: TRBD2
CDR3: CASSPFERGETQYF
DNA: TGTGCCAGCAGCCCTTTTGAGCGGGGGGAGACCCAGTACTTC

V: TRBV19
length: 15
J: TRBJ2-1
size: few
D: .
CDR3: CASSTTQSQYNEQFF
DNA: TGTGCCAGTAGTACGACTCAGTCCCAATACAATGAGCAGTTCTTC

V: TRBV25-1
length: 15
J: TRBJ2-2
size: .
D: .
CDR3: CASSELDSSTGELFF
DNA: TGTGCCAGCAGTGAACTGGACAGTAGCACCGGGGAGCTGTTTTTT

V: TRBV18
length: 15
J: TRBJ2-3
size: .
D: .
CDR3: CASSPPGHSTDTQYF
DNA: TGTGCCAGCTCACCCCCGGGACATAGCACAGATACGCAGTATTTT

V: TRBV2
length: 13
J: TRBJ1-1
size: .
D: .
CDR3: CASSEVRGAEAFF
DNA: TGTGCCAGCAGTGAGGTAAGGGGAGCTGAAGCTTTCTTT

V: TRBV27
length: 14
J: TRBJ2-2
size: .
D: TRBD2
CDR3: CASSLFGGVGELFF
DNA: TGTGCCAGCAGCCTCTTCGGGGGGGTCGGGGAGCTGTTTTTT

V: TRBV14
length: 15
J: TRBJ1-2
size: many
D: TRBD1
CDR3: CASSPRDRVDYGYTF
DNA: TGTGCCAGCAGCCCCCGGGACAGGGTAGACTATGGCTACACCTTC

V: TRBV15
length: 16
J: TRBJ1-2
size: .
D: .
CDR3: CATSRDRVSRGSGYTF
DNA: TGTGCCACCAGCAGAGATCGGGTCAGCCGAGGATCGGGCTACACCTTC

V: TRBV13
length: 13
J: TRBJ1-1
size: .
D: .
CDR3: CASRGGTSHEAFF
DNA: TGTGCCAGCAGGGGAGGAACAAGCCACGAAGCTTTCTTT

V: TRBV11-2
length: 12
J: TRBJ2-1
size: .
D: .
CDR3: CASSLAFHEQFF
DNA: TGTGCCAGCAGCTTAGCGTTCCATGAGCAGTTCTTC

V: TRBV10-3
length: 16
J: TRBJ2-2
size: .
D: .
CDR3: CAIRRQVALDTGELFF
DNA: TGTGCCATCAGGAGACAGGTGGCGTTGGATACCGGGGAGCTGTTTTTT

V: TRBV25-1
length: 17
J: TRBJ2-2
size: .
D: .
CDR3: CASSMRWGQGNTGELFF
DNA: TGTGCCAGCAGTATGAGGTGGGGGCAGGGAAACACCGGGGAGCTGTTTTTT

V: TRBV4-2
length: 15
J: TRBJ1-1
size: .
D: .
CDR3: CASTLESQGNTEAFF
DNA: TGTGCCAGTACACTCGAATCACAGGGGAACACTGAAGCTTTCTTT

V: TRBV7-9
length: 15
J: TRBJ1-2
size: .
D: TRBD1
CDR3: CASSPETGASYGYTF
DNA: TGTGCCAGCAGCCCAGAGACAGGGGCTAGCTATGGCTACACCTTC

V: TRBV2
length: 11
J: TRBJ2-5
size: .
D: .
CDR3: CASRDSQTQYF
DNA: TGTGCCAGCAGGGACAGCCAGACCCAGTACTTC

V: TRBV29-1
length: 14
J: TRBJ1-2
size: .
D: .
CDR3: CSVIRYSGGYGYTF
DNA: TGCAGCGTAATCCGGTATTCCGGAGGCTATGGCTACACCTTC

V: TRBV27
length: 15
J: TRBJ2-7
size: few
D: TRBD2
CDR3: CASSWSMGGDYEQYF
DNA: TGTGCCAGCAGTTGGTCCATGGGAGGGGACTACGAGCAGTACTTC

V: TRBV4-1
length: 15
J: TRBJ2-2
size: .
D: .
CDR3: CASSQRVMDTGELFF
DNA: TGCGCCAGCAGCCAACGGGTTATGGACACCGGGGAGCTGTTTTTT

V: TRBV28
length: 14
J: TRBJ2-4
size: .
D: .
CDR3: CASSLWDRKNIQYF
DNA: TGTGCCAGCAGTTTATGGGACAGAAAAAACATTCAGTACTTC

V: TRBV27
length: 13
J: TRBJ2-1
size: .
D: .
CDR3: CASSSTGYNEQFF
DNA: TGTGCCAGCAGTTCAACGGGCTACAATGAGCAGTTCTTC

V: TRBV7-9
length: 15
J: TRBJ2-7
size: .
D: TRBD1
CDR3: CASSPRTGNSYEQYF
DNA: TGTGCCAGCAGCCCGAGGACAGGGAACTCCTACGAGCAGTACTTC

V: TRBV4-2
length: 15
J: TRBJ2-7
size: .
D: .
CDR3: CASSQVELNLREQYF
DNA: TGTGCCAGCAGCCAAGTGGAGCTCAACCTACGCGAGCAGTACTTC

V: TRBV4-2
length: 16
J: TRBJ2-1
size: .
D: TRBD2
CDR3: CASSLTSGGKYNEQFF
DNA: TGTGCCAGCAGCCTGACTAGCGGGGGGAAATACAATGAGCAGTTCTTC

V: TRBV6-1
length: 15
J: TRBJ2-6
size: .
D: .
CDR3: CASSGRVSGANVLTF
DNA: TGTGCCAGCAGTGGACGGGTATCTGGGGCCAACGTCCTGACTTTC

V: TRBV30
length: 14
J: TRBJ2-5
size: .
D: TRBD2
CDR3: CAWNSGGFQETQYF
DNA: TGTGCCTGGAATAGCGGGGGATTTCAAGAGACCCAGTACTTC

V: TRBV6-5
length: 13
J: TRBJ1-2
size: .
D: TRBD1
CDR3: CASSYRQGGGYTF
DNA: TGTGCCAGCAGTTACCGACAGGGAGGTGGCTACACCTTC

V: TRBV29-1
length: 13
J: TRBJ1-4
size: .
D: .
CDR3: CSAYQGTNEKLFF
DNA: TGCAGCGCATATCAGGGGACTAATGAAAAACTGTTTTTT

V: TRBV5-6
length: 12
J: TRBJ1-1
size: .
D: TRBD1
CDR3: CASRKQGVEAFF
DNA: TGTGCCAGCAGAAAACAGGGGGTTGAAGCTTTCTTT

V: TRBV5-1
length: 14
J: TRBJ2-7
size: .
D: .
CDR3: CASSLVPESYEQYF
DNA: TGCGCCAGCAGCTTGGTTCCTGAGTCCTACGAGCAGTACTTC

V: TRBV11-2
length: 12
J: TRBJ2-2
size: .
D: .
CDR3: CASSFGTGELFF
DNA: TGTGCCAGCAGCTTTGGAACCGGGGAGCTGTTTTTT

V: TRBV7-9
length: 14
J: TRBJ1-5
size: few
D: .
CDR3: CASSLGAGDQPQHF
DNA: TGTGCCAGCAGCTTAGGAGCAGGGGATCAGCCCCAGCATTTT

V: TRBV7-8
length: 15
J: TRBJ1-5
size: .
D: .
CDR3: CASSLSWEGNQPQHF
DNA: TGTGCCAGCAGCTTATCCTGGGAAGGGAATCAGCCCCAGCATTTT

V: TRBV20-1
length: 11
J: TRBJ1-1
size: .
D: .
CDR3: CSGQGLTEAFF
DNA: TGCAGTGGTCAGGGTCTCACTGAAGCTTTCTTT

V: TRBV25-1
length: 15
J: TRBJ2-7
size: once
D: .
CDR3: CASSDSSGAAYEQYF
DNA: TGTGCCAGCAGTGATTCTTCGGGGGCCGCCTACGAGCAGTACTTC

V: TRBV27
length: 13
J: TRBJ2-7
size: .
D: .
CDR3: CASSLGRSYEQYF
DNA: TGTGCCAGCAGTTTAGGCAGATCCTACGAGCAGTACTTC

V: TRBV9
length: 13
J: TRBJ2-3
size: once
D: .
CDR3: CASSVHDPDTQYF
DNA: TGTGCCAGCAGCGTCCACGACCCAGATACGCAGTATTTT

V: TRBV27
length: 15
J: TRBJ1-1
size: .
D: TRBD1
CDR3: CASSPRQGFGTEAFF
DNA: TGTGCCAGCAGTCCTCGACAGGGCTTCGGAACTGAAGCTTTCTTT

V: TRBV30
length: 15
J: TRBJ2-3
size: .
D: TRBD2
CDR3: CAWSDSGGHADTQYF
DNA: TGTGCCTGGAGTGATAGCGGGGGGCATGCAGATACGCAGTATTTT

V: TRBV4-1
length: 14
J: TRBJ1-5
size: .
D: .
CDR3: CASSQDLGSQPQHF
DNA: TGCGCCAGCAGCCAAGATCTCGGGAGTCAGCCCCAGCATTTT

V: TRBV29-1
length: 13
J: TRBJ1-2
size: .
D: TRBD1
CDR3: CSAARQGGGGYTF
DNA: TGCAGCGCCGCCAGACAGGGCGGAGGTGGCTACACCTTC

V: TRBV2
length: 15
J: TRBJ1-3
size: .
D: .
CDR3: CASRTWTASGNTIYF
DNA: TGTGCCAGCAGGACCTGGACGGCCTCTGGAAACACCATATATTTT

V: TRBV7-9
length: 14
J: TRBJ1-4
size: .
D: .
CDR3: CASSLTERREKLFF
DNA: TGTGCCAGCAGCTTAACAGAGCGCCGGGAAAAACTGTTTTTT